The clone carrying this T cell receptor (beta chain) was seen a handful of times. The record originates from a study of neoadjuvant anti-PD-1 for oral cavity cancer. Study-level background: Patients without progression got a fourth dose around day 43.

Germline CDR1 and CDR2: ENHRY and SYGVKD. Deletions cut 2 bases from V and 3 bases from J, with 8 bases between. This CDR3 contains 14 residues. Clones were sequenced by immunoSEQ multiplex PCR, and TCRdb holds only the in-frame ones, with some missing. The profile shows under 6,500 clones, roughly three fifths of them singletons. Indicated time point: after neoadjuvant nivolumab, at surgical resection. The rearrangement uses TRBV10-3 and TRBJ1-5; no clear D gene. Here the sequenced sample was tumor tissue, taken after nivolumab (anti-PD-1) treatment. The TCR originated in a person aged 35 to 85 with oral cavity squamous cell carcinoma. The CDR3 region has the DNA TGTGCCATCAGTGAGCAGCCAGACAATCAGCCCCAGCATTTT. It yields the protein CAISEQPDNQPQHF.